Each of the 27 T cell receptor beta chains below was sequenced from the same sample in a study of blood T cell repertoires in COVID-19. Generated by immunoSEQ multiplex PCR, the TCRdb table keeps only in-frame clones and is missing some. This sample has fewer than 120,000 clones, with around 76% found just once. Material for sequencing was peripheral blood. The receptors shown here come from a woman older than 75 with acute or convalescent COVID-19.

The DNA for the CDR3 is TGTGCCAGCAGCCTCGACAGGTGGACTGAAGCTTTCTTT. The encoded protein is CASSLDRWTEAFF. The V gene is TRBV3-1 (or the pseudogene TRBV3-2), the J gene TRBJ1-1, with a tentative D call TRBD1 (6 bases). Germline V gives CDR1 LGHDT, CDR2 YNNKEL (reference sequence). The CDR3 has 13 amino acids. The ends were cut back, 4 bases at V and 5 bases at J, with 11 bases in the middle.

The CDR3 loop reads CASSLNGRYNSPLHF. The DNA of the CDR3 is TGCGCCAGCAGCTTGAACGGTAGATATAATTCACCCCTCCACTTT. V gene TRBV5-1 combines with J gene TRBJ1-6; D unresolved. The length of the CDR3 is 15 residues. V was pared by 1 base and J by 4 bases, with 9 bases between. Per germline, CDR1 SGHRS and CDR2 YFSETQ.

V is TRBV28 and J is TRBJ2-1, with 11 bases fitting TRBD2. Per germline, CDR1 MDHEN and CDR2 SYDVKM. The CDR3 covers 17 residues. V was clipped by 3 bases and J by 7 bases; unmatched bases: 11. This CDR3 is CASSLQEGLAGTNEQFF. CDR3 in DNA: TGTGCCAGCAGTTTGCAGGAAGGACTAGCGGGTACAAATGAGCAGTTCTTC.

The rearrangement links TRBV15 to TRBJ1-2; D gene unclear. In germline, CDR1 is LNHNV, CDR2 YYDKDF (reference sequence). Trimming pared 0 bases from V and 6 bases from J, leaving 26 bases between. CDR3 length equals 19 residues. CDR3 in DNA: TGTGCCACCAGCAGAGATTCCCCCTTTGCGGGCCCCCAGAGGGATGGCTACACCTTC. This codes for CATSRDSPFAGPQRDGYTF. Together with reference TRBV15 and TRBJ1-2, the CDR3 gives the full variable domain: DAMVIQNPRYQVTQFGKPVTLSCSQTLNHNVMYWYQQKSSQAPKLLFHYYDKDFNNEADTPDNFQSRRPNTSFCFLDIRSPGLGDTAMYLCATSRDSPFAGPQRDGYTFGSGTRLTVV.

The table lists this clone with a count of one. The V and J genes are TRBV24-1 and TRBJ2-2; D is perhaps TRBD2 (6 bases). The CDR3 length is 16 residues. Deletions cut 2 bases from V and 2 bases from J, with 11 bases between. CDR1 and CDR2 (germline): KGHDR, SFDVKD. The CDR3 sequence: CATSDSWGENTGELFF. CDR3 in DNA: TGTGCCACCAGTGATTCGTGGGGGGAAAACACCGGGGAGCTGTTTTTT.

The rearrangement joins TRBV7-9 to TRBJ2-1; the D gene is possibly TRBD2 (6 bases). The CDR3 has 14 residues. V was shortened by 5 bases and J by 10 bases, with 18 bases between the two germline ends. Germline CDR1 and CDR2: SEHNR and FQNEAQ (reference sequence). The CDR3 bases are TGTGCCAGCAGCCCCGGACTATACAATGGGGAGCAGTTCTTC. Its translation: CASSPGLYNGEQFF.

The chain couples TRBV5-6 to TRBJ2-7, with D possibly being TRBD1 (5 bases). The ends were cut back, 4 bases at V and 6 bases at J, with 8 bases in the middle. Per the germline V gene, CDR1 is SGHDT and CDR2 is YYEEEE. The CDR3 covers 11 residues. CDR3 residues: CASSAGIEQYF. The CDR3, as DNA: TGTGCCAGCAGCGCAGGGATCGAGCAGTACTTC.

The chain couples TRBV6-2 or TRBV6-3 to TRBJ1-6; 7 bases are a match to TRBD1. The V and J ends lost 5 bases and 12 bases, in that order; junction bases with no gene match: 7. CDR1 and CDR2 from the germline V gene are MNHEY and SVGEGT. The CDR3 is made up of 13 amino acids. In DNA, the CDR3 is TGTGCCAGCAGTGACCGGACAGGCCAACCCCTCCACTTT. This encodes CASSDRTGQPLHF.

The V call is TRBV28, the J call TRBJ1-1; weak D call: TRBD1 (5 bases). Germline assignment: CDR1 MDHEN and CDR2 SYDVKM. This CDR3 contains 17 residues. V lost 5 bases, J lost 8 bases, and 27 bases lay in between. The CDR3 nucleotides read TGTGCCAGCAGTGGTGGAGGGGCCCGTTGGGTGACGGAGGAAGCTTTCTTT. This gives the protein CASSGGGARWVTEEAFF.

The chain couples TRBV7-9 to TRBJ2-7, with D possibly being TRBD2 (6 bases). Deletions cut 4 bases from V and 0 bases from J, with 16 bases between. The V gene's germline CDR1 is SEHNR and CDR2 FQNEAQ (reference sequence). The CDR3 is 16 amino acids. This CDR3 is CASSSTAGEDSYEQYF. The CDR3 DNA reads TGTGCCAGCAGCTCTACGGCTGGGGAGGACTCCTACGAGCAGTACTTC.

The CDR3 DNA reads as TGCGCCAGCAGCCTGGGACAGGGGGATGGCTACACCTTC. This sequence encodes CASSLGQGDGYTF. The chain is built from TRBV5-1 and TRBJ1-2; TRBD1 agrees at 11 bases. This CDR3 contains 13 residues. Looked up from germline, CDR1 is SGHRS and CDR2 is YFSETQ. With V trimmed by 4 bases and J by 6 bases, 2 bases remained unmatched.

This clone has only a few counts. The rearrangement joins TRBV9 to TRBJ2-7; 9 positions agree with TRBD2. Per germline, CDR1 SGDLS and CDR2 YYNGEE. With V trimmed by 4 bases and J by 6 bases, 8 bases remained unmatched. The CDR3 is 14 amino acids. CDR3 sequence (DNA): TGTGCCAGCAGCCCCGCGGGGGGGCAGGTCGAGCAGTACTTC. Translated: CASSPAGGQVEQYF.

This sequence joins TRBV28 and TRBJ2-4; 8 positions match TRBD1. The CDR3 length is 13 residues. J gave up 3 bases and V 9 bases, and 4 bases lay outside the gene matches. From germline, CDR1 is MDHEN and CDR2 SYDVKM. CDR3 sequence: CASKQGVKNIQYF. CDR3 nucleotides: TGTGCCAGTAAACAGGGGGTCAAAAACATTCAGTACTTC.

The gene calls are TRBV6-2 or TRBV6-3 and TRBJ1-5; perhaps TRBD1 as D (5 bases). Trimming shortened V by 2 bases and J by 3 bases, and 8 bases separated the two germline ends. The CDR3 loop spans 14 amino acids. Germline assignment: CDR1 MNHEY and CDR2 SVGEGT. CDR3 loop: CASSYGGFNQPQHF. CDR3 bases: TGTGCCAGCAGTTACGGGGGGTTCAATCAGCCCCAGCATTTT.

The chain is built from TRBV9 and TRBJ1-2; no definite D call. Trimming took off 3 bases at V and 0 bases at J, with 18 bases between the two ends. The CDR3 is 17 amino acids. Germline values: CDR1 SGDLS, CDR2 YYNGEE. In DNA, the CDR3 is TGTGCCAGCAGCGCCCACCCGGGTCGGGTATCTAACTATGGCTACACCTTC. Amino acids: CASSAHPGRVSNYGYTF.

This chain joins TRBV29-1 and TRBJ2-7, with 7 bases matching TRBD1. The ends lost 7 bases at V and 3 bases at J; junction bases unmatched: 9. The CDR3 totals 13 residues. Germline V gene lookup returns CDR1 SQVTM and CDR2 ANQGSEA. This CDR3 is CSAAWDSDYEQYF. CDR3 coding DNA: TGCAGCGCCGCCTGGGACAGTGACTACGAGCAGTACTTC.

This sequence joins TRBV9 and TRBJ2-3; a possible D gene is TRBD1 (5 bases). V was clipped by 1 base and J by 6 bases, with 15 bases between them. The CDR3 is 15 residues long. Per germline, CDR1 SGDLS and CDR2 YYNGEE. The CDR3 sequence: CASSVTVAQGDTQYF. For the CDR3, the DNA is TGTGCCAGCAGCGTAACGGTCGCCCAGGGTGATACGCAGTATTTT. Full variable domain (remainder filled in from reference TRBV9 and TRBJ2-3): DSGVTQTPKHLITATGQRVTLRCSPRSGDLSVYWYQQSLDQGLQFLIQYYNGEERAKGNILERFSAQQFPDLHSELNLSSLELGDSALYFCASSVTVAQGDTQYFGPGTRLTVL.

CDR3 DNA: TGTGCCACCAGCACCCCTGGCACTATTTCCTACGAGCAGTACTTC. Translated, it gives CATSTPGTISYEQYF. This chain uses TRBV6-5 with TRBJ2-7; D unclear. Between the trimmed V and J ends, which lost 10 bases and 1 base, there was a span of 20 bases. In germline, CDR1 is MNHEY, CDR2 SVGAGI. The CDR3 length is 15 residues.

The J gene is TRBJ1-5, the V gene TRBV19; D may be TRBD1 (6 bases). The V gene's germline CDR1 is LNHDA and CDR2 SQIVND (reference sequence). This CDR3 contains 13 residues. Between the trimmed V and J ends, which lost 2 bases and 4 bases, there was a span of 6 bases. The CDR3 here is CASSITGNQPQHF. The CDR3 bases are TGTGCCAGTAGTATAACAGGGAATCAGCCCCAGCATTTT.

The CDR3 loop is CASTSDGFGGQPQHF. The CDR3 DNA is TGTGCCAGCACCTCCGACGGGTTCGGAGGACAGCCCCAGCATTTT. The chain couples TRBV28 to TRBJ1-5; D is unclear. Trimming cost V 7 bases and J 7 bases, with 20 bases left between them. The CDR3 runs to 15 residues. Germline loops: CDR1 MDHEN, CDR2 SYDVKM.

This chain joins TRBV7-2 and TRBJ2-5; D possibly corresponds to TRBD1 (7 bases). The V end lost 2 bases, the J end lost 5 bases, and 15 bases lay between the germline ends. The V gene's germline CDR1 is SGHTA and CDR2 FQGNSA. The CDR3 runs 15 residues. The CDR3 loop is CASSLQTGTGETQYF. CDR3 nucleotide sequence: TGTGCCAGCAGCTTACAGACAGGGACTGGCGAGACCCAGTACTTC.

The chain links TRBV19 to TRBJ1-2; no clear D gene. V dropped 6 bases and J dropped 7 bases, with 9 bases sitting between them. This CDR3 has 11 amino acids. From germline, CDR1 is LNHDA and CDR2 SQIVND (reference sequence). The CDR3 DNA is TGTGCCAGTAGCACCCGGGTTGGCTACACCTTC. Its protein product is CASSTRVGYTF. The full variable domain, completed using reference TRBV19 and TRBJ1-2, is DGGITQSPKYLFRKEGQNVTLSCEQNLNHDAMYWYRQDPGQGLRLIYYSQIVNDFQKGDIAEGYSVSREKKESFPLTVTSAQKNPTAFYLCASSTRVGYTFGSGTRLTVV.

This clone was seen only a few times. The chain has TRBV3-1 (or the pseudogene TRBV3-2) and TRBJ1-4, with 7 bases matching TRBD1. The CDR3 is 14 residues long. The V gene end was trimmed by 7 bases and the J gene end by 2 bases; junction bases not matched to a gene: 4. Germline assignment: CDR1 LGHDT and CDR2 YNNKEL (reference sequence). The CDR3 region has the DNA TGTGCCAGCAACACAGGGGCGACTAATGAAAAACTGTTTTTT. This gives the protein CASNTGATNEKLFF.

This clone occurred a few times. The CDR3 loop reads CASSSRFEQYF. The DNA of the CDR3 is TGTGCCAGCAGTTCGCGGTTCGAGCAGTACTTC. The chain employs TRBV28 and TRBJ2-7; D is undetermined. Trimming removed 4 bases from V and 6 bases from J, with 7 bases in between. The CDR3 runs to 11 residues. Germline loops: CDR1 MDHEN, CDR2 SYDVKM. The complete variable domain, with remaining parts taken from reference TRBV28 and TRBJ2-7, reads DVKVTQSSRYLVKRTGEKVFLECVQDMDHENMFWYRQDPGLGLRLIYFSYDVKMKEKGDIPEGYSVSREKKERFSLILESASTNQTSMYLCASSSRFEQYFGPGTRLTVT.

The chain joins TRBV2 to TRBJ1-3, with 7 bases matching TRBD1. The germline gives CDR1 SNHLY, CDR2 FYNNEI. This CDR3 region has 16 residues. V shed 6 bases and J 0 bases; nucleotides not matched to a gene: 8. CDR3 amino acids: CASSGQEPLSGNTIYF. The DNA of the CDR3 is TGTGCCAGCAGCGGACAGGAGCCTCTCTCTGGAAACACCATATATTTT.

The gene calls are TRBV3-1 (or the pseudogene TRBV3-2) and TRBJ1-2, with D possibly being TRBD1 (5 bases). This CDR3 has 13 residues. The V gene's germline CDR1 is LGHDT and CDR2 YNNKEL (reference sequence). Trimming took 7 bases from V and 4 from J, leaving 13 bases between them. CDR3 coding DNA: TGTGCCAGCACAGGCGGGGGGGGCTATGGCTACACCTTC. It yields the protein CASTGGGGYGYTF.

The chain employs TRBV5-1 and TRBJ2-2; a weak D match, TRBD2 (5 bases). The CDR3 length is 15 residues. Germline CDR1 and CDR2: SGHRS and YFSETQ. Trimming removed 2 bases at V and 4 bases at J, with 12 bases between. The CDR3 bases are TGCGCCAGCAGCTTCCCCCAGGCGGGCACCGGGGAGCTGTTTTTT. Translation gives CASSFPQAGTGELFF.